Here is one TCR beta chain with its context. Clones were read by immunoSEQ multiplex PCR, and TCRdb kept only the in-frame ones, dropping some. The table shows around 100,000 clones, with roughly 86% occurring only once. This sample stems from a study of T cell responses to AZD1222 COVID-19 vaccine. Per germline, CDR1 MDHEN and CDR2 SYDVKM. CDR3 length: 14 residues. V was pared by 5 bases and J by 2 bases, with 13 bases between. The receptor was derived from an adult who received the MenACWY meningococcal vaccine as a control. The sequenced sample was peripheral blood, obtained 28 days after the second dose of the MenACWY control vaccine. The V call is TRBV28, the J call TRBJ2-7, with D hard to call. This CDR3 is CASSLVGETYEQYF. DNA for the CDR3: TGTGCCAGCAGTCTAGTCGGCGAGACCTACGAGCAGTACTTC.